Shown below are 21 T cell receptor beta chains from a single sample sequenced in a study of CXCR3-negative and CXCR3-positive naive CD8 T cells. These receptors' targets are unknown. Libraries of TRB cDNA were made by 5' RACE and carried UMIs. TCRdb reprocessed the 5' RACE reads and reports one entry per CDR3 protein, with no DNA. The clone table shows nearly 110,000 distinct CDR3 sequences, with the ten largest holding roughly 0.4%. Study-level results: Relative to CXCR3-negative naive cells, CXCR3-positive naive cells had more hydrophobic TRB CDR3s.

The sequenced material came from naive CXCR3+ CD8+ T cells from blood. Subset given: CD45RO-CCR7+CD27+CD95- naive CD8+ T cells expressing CXCR3 (TNR3+). Receptors originate from a human donor in good health. Some clones in this sample may be carry-over from other donors' samples.

This chain connects TRBV29-1 to TRBJ2-7. The V gene's germline CDR1 is SQVTM and CDR2 ANQGSEA. The CDR3 is 12 residues long. The CDR3 loop is CSVDFGSYEQYF.

The chain links TRBV29-1 to TRBJ2-2; without DNA, the TCRdb call of TRBD1 cannot be checked. Germline CDR1 reads SQVTM; CDR2 reads ANQGSEA. The CDR3 spans 17 residues. CDR3 loop: CSVEEPHRGRVTGELFF.

This sequence joins TRBV5-1 and TRBJ2-1; TCRdb's D call, TRBD2, is unchecked because there is no DNA. This CDR3 region has 19 residues. From germline, CDR1 is SGHRS and CDR2 YFSETQ. The CDR3 sequence is CASSLLGLAGEALYNEQFF. The full variable domain, with the rest looked up from reference TRBV5-1 and TRBJ2-1, is KAGVTQTPRYLIKTRGQQVTLSCSPISGHRSVSWYQQTPGQGLQFLFEYFSETQRNKGNFPGRFSGRQFSNSRSEMNVSTLELGDSALYLCASSLLGLAGEALYNEQFFGPGTRLTVL.

The chain uses TRBV27 and TRBJ1-2; lacking DNA, the TRBD1 call made by TCRdb goes unchecked. Germline V CDR1 and CDR2: MNHEY, SMNVEV (reference sequence). The CDR3 covers 15 residues. This CDR3 reads CASSLKGASSYGYTF.

The genes are TRBV11-1 and TRBJ2-7; as DNA is missing, the TRBD1 call by TCRdb cannot be tested. The CDR3 loop spans 15 amino acids. Per germline, CDR1 SGHAT and CDR2 FQDESV (reference sequence). The CDR3 region is CASSPPGDSSYEQYF.

The rearrangement uses TRBV6-2 or TRBV6-3 and TRBJ1-1. This CDR3 contains 11 residues. Germline CDR1 is MNHEY and CDR2 is SVGEGT. The CDR3 sequence is CASSEYTEAFF.

The J gene is TRBJ1-1, the V gene TRBV29-1. This CDR3 spans 12 amino acids. Germline CDR1 and CDR2: SQVTM and ANQGSEA. Here the CDR3 reads CSVEAENTEAFF.

The chain joins TRBV4-3 to TRBJ1-1. In germline, CDR1 is LGHNA, CDR2 YSLEER. CDR3 length: 15 amino acids. The CDR3 loop reads CASSQDGIGLNEAFF.

This chain links TRBV5-1 with TRBJ2-1; TCRdb's D gene call, TRBD2, goes unchecked for lack of DNA. The CDR3 contains 21 residues. Germline loops: CDR1 SGHRS, CDR2 YFSETQ. The CDR3 sequence: CASSLGDRVSLAGPSYNEQFF.

This chain joins TRBV10-1 and TRBJ1-1; the TCRdb D gene call, TRBD1, has no DNA to confirm it. CDR1 is WNHNN and CDR2 is SYGVQD in the germline V gene (reference sequence). The CDR3 is made up of 13 amino acids. CDR3 sequence reads: CASSDTGDTEAFF.

CDR3 loop: CASSSTGLVDEQFF. This chain joins TRBV6-5 and TRBJ2-1; TCRdb outputs TRBD2, but without DNA this stays unchecked. The germline V gene encodes CDR1 MNHEY and CDR2 SVGAGI. The CDR3 runs 14 residues.

The CDR3 sequence is CASSVSGSYEQYF. The chain carries TRBV11-2 and TRBJ2-7. Per the germline V gene, CDR1 is SGHAT and CDR2 is FQNNGV. CDR3 length: 13 residues.

The chain combines TRBV29-1 with TRBJ2-5; with no DNA, the TCRdb D assignment of TRBD1 cannot be verified. CDR3 size: 14 residues. Per the germline V gene, CDR1 is SQVTM and CDR2 is ANQGSEA. The CDR3 sequence: CSVDSDSHQETQYF.

The chain carries TRBV29-1 and TRBJ2-1; TCRdb reports TRBD2, a call that lacks DNA to check it against. This CDR3 comprises 14 residues. Germline CDR1 and CDR2: SQVTM and ANQGSEA. The CDR3 loop reads CSVPQPDRYNEQFF.

The genes are TRBV4-3 and TRBJ2-7; TCRdb names TRBD2, which stays unverified in the absence of DNA. The length of the CDR3 is 16 residues. The germline V gene encodes CDR1 LGHNA and CDR2 YSLEER. The CDR3: CASSQERGDSSYEQYF.

The chain combines TRBV20-1 with TRBJ2-5; TCRdb reports TRBD1, a call that lacks DNA to check it against. Germline values: CDR1 DFQATT, CDR2 SNEGSKA (reference sequence). CDR3 size: 18 residues. CDR3 residues: CSATSGQEVQNYQETQYF.

The chain joins TRBV25-1 to TRBJ2-1. Germline loops: CDR1 MGHDK, CDR2 SYGVNS. This CDR3 comprises 14 residues. The CDR3 sequence: CASSESKHLNEQFF.

The chain recombines TRBV29-1 with TRBJ2-3; TCRdb's assignment of TRBD1 cannot be checked, as there is no DNA. Per the germline V gene, CDR1 is SQVTM and CDR2 is ANQGSEA. The CDR3 runs 13 residues. The CDR3 sequence: CSVGQGGADTQYF.

V usage is TRBV2 and J usage is TRBJ2-3; TCRdb names TRBD1, which stays unverified in the absence of DNA. The CDR3 extends over 15 amino acids. CDR1 is SNHLY and CDR2 is FYNNEI in the germline V gene. CDR3 residues: CASSELGGSTDTQYF.

The rearrangement joins TRBV10-1 to TRBJ1-2; TCRdb indicates TRBD1, and absent DNA this call remains unverified. The CDR3 is 13 residues long. CDR1 and CDR2 from the germline V gene are WNHNN and SYGVQD (reference sequence). This CDR3 reads CASSAGEDCGYTF.

The V gene is TRBV6-2 or TRBV6-3, the J gene TRBJ2-1; TCRdb names TRBD2, which stays unverified in the absence of DNA. CDR3 length: 18 amino acids. Germline loops: CDR1 MNHEY, CDR2 SVGEGT. The CDR3: CASSSLPGSSGGANEQFF.